This T cell receptor (beta chain) was documented in a study of memory B cells and T cells in multiple sclerosis. Study-level results: Normalization was needed because clone-set size differences affected shared clonotype counts.

CDR3 length: 17 residues. Germline V CDR1 and CDR2: SGHVS, FNYEAQ. The ends lost 4 bases at V and 8 bases at J; junction bases unmatched: 15. Here immunoSEQ multiplex PCR was the method, and the copy in TCRdb shows in-frame clones only, minus some. The sample gives more than 6,500 clones, roughly 53% of which show up once; around a third is in the top ten. This clone was counted between two and nine times. Its antigen is not identified. The gene calls are TRBV7-6 and TRBJ2-1, with 9 bases fitting TRBD1. Material: memory (CD45RO+) CD8+ T cells from blood. This clonotype originated in a human donor with multiple sclerosis. This CDR3 reads CASSSTVPGQGSYEQFF. CDR3 coding DNA: TGTGCCAGCAGCTCAACCGTCCCGGGACAGGGTAGCTATGAGCAGTTCTTC. Using reference TRBV7-6 and TRBJ2-1 for the parts outside the CDR3, the full variable domain is GAGVSQSPRYKVTKRGQDVALRCDPISGHVSLYWYRQALGQGPEFLTYFNYEAQQDKSGLPNDRFSAERPEGSISTLTIQRTEQRDSAMYRCASSSTVPGQGSYEQFFGPGTRLTVL.